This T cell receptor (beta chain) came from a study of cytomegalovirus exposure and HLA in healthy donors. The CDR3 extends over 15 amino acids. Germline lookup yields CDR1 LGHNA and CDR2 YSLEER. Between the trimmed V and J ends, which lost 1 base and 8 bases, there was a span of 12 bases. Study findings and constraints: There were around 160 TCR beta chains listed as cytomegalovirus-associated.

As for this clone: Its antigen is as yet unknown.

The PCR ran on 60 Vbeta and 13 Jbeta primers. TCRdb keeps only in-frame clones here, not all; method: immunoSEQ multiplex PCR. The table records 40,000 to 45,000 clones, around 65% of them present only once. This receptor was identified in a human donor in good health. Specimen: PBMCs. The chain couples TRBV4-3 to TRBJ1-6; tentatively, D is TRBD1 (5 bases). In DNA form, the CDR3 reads TGCGCCAGCAGCCAAGCCTGGGGCCGGGATTCACCCCTCCACTTT. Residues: CASSQAWGRDSPLHF.